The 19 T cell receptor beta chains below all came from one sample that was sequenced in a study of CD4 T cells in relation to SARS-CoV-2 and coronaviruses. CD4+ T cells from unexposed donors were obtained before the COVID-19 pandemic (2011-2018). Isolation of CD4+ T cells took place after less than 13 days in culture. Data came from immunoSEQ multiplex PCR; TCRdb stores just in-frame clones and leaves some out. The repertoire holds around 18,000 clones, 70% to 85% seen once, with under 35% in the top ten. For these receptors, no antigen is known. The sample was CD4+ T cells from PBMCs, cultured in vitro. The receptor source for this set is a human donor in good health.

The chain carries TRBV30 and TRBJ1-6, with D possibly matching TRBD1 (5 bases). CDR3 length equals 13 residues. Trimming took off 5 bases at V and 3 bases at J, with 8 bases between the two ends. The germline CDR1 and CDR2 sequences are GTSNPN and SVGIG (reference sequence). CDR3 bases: TGTGCCTGGGGGACTGACTATAATTCACCCCTCCACTTT. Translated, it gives CAWGTDYNSPLHF.

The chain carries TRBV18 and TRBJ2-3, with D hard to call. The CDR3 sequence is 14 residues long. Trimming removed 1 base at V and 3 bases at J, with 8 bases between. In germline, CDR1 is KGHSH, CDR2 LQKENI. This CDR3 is CASSPLARTDTQYF. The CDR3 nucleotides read TGTGCCAGCTCACCACTGGCTAGGACAGATACGCAGTATTTT.

The CDR3 bases are TGCGCCAGCAGCTTGGACCTATCTGGGGCCAACGTCCTGACTTTC. Protein sequence: CASSLDLSGANVLTF. This chain uses TRBV5-1 with TRBJ2-6; no clear D gene. Per germline, CDR1 SGHRS and CDR2 YFSETQ. The CDR3 contains 15 residues. Trimming left V 0 bases short and J 1 base short, with 5 bases between.

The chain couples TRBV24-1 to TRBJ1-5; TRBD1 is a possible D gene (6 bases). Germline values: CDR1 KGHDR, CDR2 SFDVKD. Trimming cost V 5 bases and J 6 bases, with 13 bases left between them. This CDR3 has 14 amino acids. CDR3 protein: CATSGGKGGQPQHF. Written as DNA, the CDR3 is TGTGCCACCAGTGGAGGCAAGGGGGGTCAGCCCCAGCATTTT.

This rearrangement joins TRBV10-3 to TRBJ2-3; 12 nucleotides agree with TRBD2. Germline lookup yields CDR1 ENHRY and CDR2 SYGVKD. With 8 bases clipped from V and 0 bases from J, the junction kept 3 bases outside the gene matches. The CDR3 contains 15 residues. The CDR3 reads CAIQGLAGSTDTQYF. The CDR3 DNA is TGTGCCATCCAAGGACTAGCGGGGAGCACAGATACGCAGTATTTT.

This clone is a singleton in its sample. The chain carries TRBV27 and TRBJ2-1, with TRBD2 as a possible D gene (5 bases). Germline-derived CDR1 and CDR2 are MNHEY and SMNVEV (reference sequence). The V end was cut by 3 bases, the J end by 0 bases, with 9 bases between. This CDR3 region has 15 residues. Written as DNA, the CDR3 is TGTGCCAGCAGTTTGGACTGGCTCTCCTACAATGAGCAGTTCTTC. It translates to CASSLDWLSYNEQFF.

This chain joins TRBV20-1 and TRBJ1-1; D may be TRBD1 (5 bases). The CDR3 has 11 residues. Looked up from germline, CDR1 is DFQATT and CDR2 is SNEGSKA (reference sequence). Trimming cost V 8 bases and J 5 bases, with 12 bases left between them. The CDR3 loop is CSRGGGTEAFF. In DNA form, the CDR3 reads TGCAGTAGGGGAGGAGGGACTGAAGCTTTCTTT.

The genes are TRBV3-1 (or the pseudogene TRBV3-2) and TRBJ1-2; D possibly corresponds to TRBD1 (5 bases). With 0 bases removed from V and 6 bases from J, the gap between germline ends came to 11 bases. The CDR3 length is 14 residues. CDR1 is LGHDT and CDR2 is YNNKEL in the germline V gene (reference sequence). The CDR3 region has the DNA TGTGCCAGCAGCCAAGACTGGGGGATCGATGGCTACACCTTC. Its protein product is CASSQDWGIDGYTF.

The CDR3 DNA sequence: TGTGCCAGCAGTTACTCAGCCTATAACTCCTACAATGAGCAGTTCTTC. It translates to CASSYSAYNSYNEQFF. The chain is built from TRBV6-2 or TRBV6-3 and TRBJ2-1; D is unclear. The CDR3 extends over 16 amino acids. Trimming took 0 bases from V and 0 from J, leaving 9 bases between them. The germline gives CDR1 MNHEY, CDR2 SVGEGT.

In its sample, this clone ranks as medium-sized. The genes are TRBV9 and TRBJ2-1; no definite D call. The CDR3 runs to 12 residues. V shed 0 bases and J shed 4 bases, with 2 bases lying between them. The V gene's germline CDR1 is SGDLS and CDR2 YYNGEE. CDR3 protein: CASSVGYNEQFF. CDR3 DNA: TGTGCCAGCAGCGTAGGTTACAATGAGCAGTTCTTC.

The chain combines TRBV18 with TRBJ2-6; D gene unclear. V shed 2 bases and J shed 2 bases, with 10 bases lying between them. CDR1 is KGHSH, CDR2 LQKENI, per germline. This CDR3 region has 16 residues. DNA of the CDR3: TGTGCCAGCTCACCAGTCCCCTCAACTGGGGCCAACGTCCTGACTTTC. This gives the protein CASSPVPSTGANVLTF.

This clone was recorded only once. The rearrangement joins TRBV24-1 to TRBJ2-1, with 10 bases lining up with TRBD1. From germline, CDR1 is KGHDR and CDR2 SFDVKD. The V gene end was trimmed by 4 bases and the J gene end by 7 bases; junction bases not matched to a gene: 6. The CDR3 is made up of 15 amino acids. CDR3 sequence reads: CATSEPDRGFNEQFF. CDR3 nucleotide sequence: TGTGCCACCAGTGAGCCGGACAGGGGGTTTAATGAGCAGTTCTTC.

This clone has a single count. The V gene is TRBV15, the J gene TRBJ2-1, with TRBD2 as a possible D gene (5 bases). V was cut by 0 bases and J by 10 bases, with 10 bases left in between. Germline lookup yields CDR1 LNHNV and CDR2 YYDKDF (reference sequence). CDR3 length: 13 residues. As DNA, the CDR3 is TGTGCCACCAGCAGAGATCTTAGCGCCGAGCAGTTCTTC. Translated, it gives CATSRDLSAEQFF.

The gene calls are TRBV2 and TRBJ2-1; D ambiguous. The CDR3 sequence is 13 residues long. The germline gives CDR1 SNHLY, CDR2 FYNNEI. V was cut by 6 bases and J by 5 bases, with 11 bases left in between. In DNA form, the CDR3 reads TGTGCCAGCAGGGCTATGACCGACAATGAGCAGTTCTTC. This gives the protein CASRAMTDNEQFF.

CDR3 DNA sequence: TGTGCCAGTAGTCGCTCTAGCGGGCCCTACAATGAGCAGTTCTTC. This sequence encodes CASSRSSGPYNEQFF. This chain joins TRBV19 and TRBJ2-1; the match to TRBD2 covers 8 bases. From germline, CDR1 is LNHDA and CDR2 SQIVND (reference sequence). The junction had 5 bases not matched to a gene; V was cut back by 5 bases and J by 2 bases. This CDR3 is 15 amino acids long.

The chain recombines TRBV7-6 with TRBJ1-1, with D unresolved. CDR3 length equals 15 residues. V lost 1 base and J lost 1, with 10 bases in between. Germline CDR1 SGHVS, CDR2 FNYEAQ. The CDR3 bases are TGTGCCAGCAGCTTAGTGGCCAGCCAGAACACTGAAGCTTTCTTT. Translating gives CASSLVASQNTEAFF. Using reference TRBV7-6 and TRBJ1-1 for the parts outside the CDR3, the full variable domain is GAGVSQSPRYKVTKRGQDVALRCDPISGHVSLYWYRQALGQGPEFLTYFNYEAQQDKSGLPNDRFSAERPEGSISTLTIQRTEQRDSAMYRCASSLVASQNTEAFFGQGTRLTVV.

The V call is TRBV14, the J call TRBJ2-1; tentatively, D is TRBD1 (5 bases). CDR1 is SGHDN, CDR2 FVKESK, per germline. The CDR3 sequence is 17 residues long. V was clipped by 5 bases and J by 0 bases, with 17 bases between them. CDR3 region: CASSAWGPGSSYNEQFF. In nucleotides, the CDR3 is TGTGCCAGCAGCGCCTGGGGCCCCGGAAGCTCCTACAATGAGCAGTTCTTC.

CDR3 in amino acids: CASSDQGTYNEQFF. As DNA, the CDR3 is TGTGCCAGCAGTGATCAAGGAACTTACAATGAGCAGTTCTTC. The chain recombines TRBV25-1 with TRBJ2-1; D call uncertain. The V gene's germline CDR1 is MGHDK and CDR2 SYGVNS. The CDR3 covers 14 residues. Trimming took off 3 bases at V and 4 bases at J, with 10 bases between the two ends.

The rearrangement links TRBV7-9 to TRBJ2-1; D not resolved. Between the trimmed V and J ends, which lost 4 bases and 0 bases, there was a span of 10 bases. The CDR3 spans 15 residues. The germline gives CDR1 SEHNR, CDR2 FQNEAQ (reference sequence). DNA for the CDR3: TGTGCCAGCAGCTCAACCGACGGCTCCTACAATGAGCAGTTCTTC. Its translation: CASSSTDGSYNEQFF.